The 12 T cell receptor beta chains below were found in one sample sequenced in a study of blood T cell repertoires in COVID-19. The data were produced by immunoSEQ multiplex PCR, yet TCRdb's version contains in-frame clones alone and is incomplete. The sample shows fewer than 40,000 clones, 65% to 85% of them seen only once. The specimen sequenced was peripheral blood. Receptor source: a man in his 70s with COVID-19, enrolled during active disease.

The rearrangement uses TRBV4-3 and TRBJ2-1; 14 bases line up with TRBD2. With V trimmed by 0 bases and J by 6 bases, 1 base remained unmatched. The CDR3 loop spans 16 amino acids. Germline V gene lookup returns CDR1 LGHNA and CDR2 YSLEER. The CDR3 here is CASSQDGLAGGNEQFF. In DNA, the CDR3 is TGCGCCAGCAGCCAAGATGGACTAGCGGGAGGCAATGAGCAGTTCTTC.

The chain has TRBV5-1 and TRBJ1-6; D not certain. Germline V CDR1 and CDR2: SGHRS, YFSETQ. The CDR3 sequence is 14 residues long. Deletions cut 5 bases from V and 5 bases from J, with 11 bases between. The CDR3 is CASRATEDNSPLHF. CDR3 DNA sequence: TGCGCCAGCAGAGCCACAGAAGATAATTCACCCCTCCACTTT.

J is TRBJ2-5 and V is TRBV11-1; TRBD2 agrees at 8 bases. V dropped 4 bases and J dropped 5; count of bases not matched to a gene: 9. CDR3 size: 15 residues. Germline loops: CDR1 SGHAT, CDR2 FQDESV (reference sequence). CDR3 bases: TGTGCCAGCAGCTCGGGACTAGAGGTGCGGGAGACCCAGTACTTC. This translates into CASSSGLEVRETQYF.

The chain joins TRBV19 to TRBJ2-7; TRBD1 aligns across 7 bases. Losses at the gene ends were 6 bases for V and 5 bases for J; bases not matched to a gene: 13. There are 15 residues in the CDR3. Germline V CDR1 and CDR2: LNHDA, SQIVND (reference sequence). CDR3 bases: TGTGCCAGTAGGGGATTAGGGACAGACCGAGACGAGCAGTACTTC. Translation gives CASRGLGTDRDEQYF.

This chain uses TRBV5-6 with TRBJ1-5; the D is unclear. Trimming removed 2 bases from V and 0 bases from J, with 3 bases in between. Germline assignment: CDR1 SGHDT and CDR2 YYEEEE. CDR3 size: 13 residues. The CDR3 nucleotides read TGTGCCAGCAGCTTCAGTAGCAATCAGCCCCAGCATTTT. Its protein is CASSFSSNQPQHF.

The chain uses TRBV11-2 and TRBJ1-2, with unresolved D. The CDR3 is made up of 13 amino acids. Looked up from germline, CDR1 is SGHAT and CDR2 is FQNNGV. Trimming took 5 bases from V and 8 from J, leaving 15 bases between them. The CDR3 nucleotides are TGTGCCAGCAGCCCCAGGTATTCGGGAGGCTACACCTTC. Its translation is CASSPRYSGGYTF.

The gene calls are TRBV30 and TRBJ2-5; D may be TRBD1 (6 bases). Looked up from germline, CDR1 is GTSNPN and CDR2 is SVGIG (reference sequence). V shed 4 bases and J shed 5 bases, with 14 bases lying between them. The CDR3 has 13 residues. CDR3 loop: CAWTQQGEETQYF. The CDR3 DNA reads as TGTGCCTGGACCCAACAGGGTGAGGAGACCCAGTACTTC.

The gene calls are TRBV6-4 and TRBJ2-6; perhaps TRBD1 as D (5 bases). Germline loops: CDR1 MRHNA, CDR2 SNTAGT. The CDR3 is made up of 15 amino acids. The V end lost 6 bases, the J end lost 0 bases, and 9 bases lay between the germline ends. CDR3: CASRIDSSGANVLTF. The CDR3, as DNA: TGTGCCAGCAGAATCGACAGCTCTGGGGCCAACGTCCTGACTTTC.

This clone was found once. The rearrangement uses TRBV10-3 and TRBJ1-5; TRBD1 aligns across 11 bases. The CDR3 totals 14 residues. V dropped 6 bases and J dropped 6; count of bases not matched to a gene: 4. Germline values: CDR1 ENHRY, CDR2 SYGVKD. Written as DNA, the CDR3 is TGTGCCATCAGCGGACAGGGGGCAGTTCAGCCCCAGCATTTT. Its protein is CAISGQGAVQPQHF.

This clone was counted a few times. The J gene is TRBJ2-7, the V gene TRBV27; no clear D. The CDR3 is 14 amino acids. CDR1 MNHEY and CDR2 SMNVEV come from the germline V gene (reference sequence). Trimming pared 6 bases from V and 0 bases from J, leaving 12 bases between. CDR3: CASRPILASYEQYF. In nucleotides, the CDR3 is TGTGCCAGCAGGCCTATTTTAGCCTCCTACGAGCAGTACTTC.

The CDR3 protein is CASSSRTGRTEAFF. CDR3 DNA sequence: TGTGCCAGCAGCTCAAGAACAGGGCGCACTGAAGCTTTCTTT. This chain links TRBV5-8 with TRBJ1-1; D may be TRBD1 (6 bases). The V gene's germline CDR1 is SGHTS and CDR2 YDEGEE. Trimming shortened V by 3 bases and J by 4 bases, and 13 bases separated the two germline ends. The CDR3 runs 14 residues.

The V gene is TRBV28, the J gene TRBJ1-4; TRBD1 might be the D (5 bases). Germline V gene sequence: CDR1 MDHEN, CDR2 SYDVKM. This CDR3 has 14 residues. The V and J ends lost 5 bases and 3 bases respectively, with 10 bases between them. CDR3 nucleotides: TGTGCCAGCAGTCAAGACAGCTCTAATGAAAAACTGTTTTTT. It codes for CASSQDSSNEKLFF.